The 24 T cell receptor beta chains below all came from one sample that was sequenced in a study of CD4 and CD8 cells across lung adenocarcinoma regions. TCRdb processed the PCR reads anew with MiXCR; each CDR3 protein has one entry. Here the sample spans about 17,000 distinct CDR3 sequences, 46% being singletons. What was sequenced was CD4+ T cells from the margin of a lung tumor. The source is a male donor with lung adenocarcinoma. The CD4 and CD8 labels of this study may be unreliable.

This clonotype was counted between two and nine times. The chain couples TRBV6-4 to TRBJ2-6, with D perhaps matching TRBD1 (5 bases). Trimming pared 4 bases from V and 2 bases from J, leaving 6 bases between. The CDR3 is made up of 14 amino acids. CDR1 is MRHNA, CDR2 SNTAGT, per germline. The CDR3 DNA is TGTGCCAGCAGTGGGGGCGCTGGGGCCAACGTCCTGACTTTC. It encodes CASSGGAGANVLTF.

This clonotype was observed at least ten times. This chain connects TRBV4-1 to TRBJ2-5, with TRBD1 matching over 9 bases. The closer fit of TRBJ2-7 to the DNA end suggests the J call may be wrong. Germline loops: CDR1 MGHRA, CDR2 YSYEKL. This CDR3 has 15 residues. This chain's CDR3 is CASSQFGDRAYEQYF. The CDR3 DNA is TGCGCCAGCAGCCAATTTGGGGACAGGGCCTACGAGCAGTACTTC.

Ten or more counts support this clonotype. The chain couples TRBV7-2 to TRBJ2-2; D call uncertain. CDR1 and CDR2 (germline): SGHTA, FQGNSA. This CDR3 is 17 amino acids long. Trimming stripped 2 bases from V and 2 bases from J, with 15 bases between. In nucleotides, the CDR3 is TGTGCCAGCAGCTTAACGATTAGGGTCACAAACACCGGGGAGCTGTTTTTT. Residues: CASSLTIRVTNTGELFF.

The sample holds many counts of this clonotype. The CDR3 DNA is TGCGCCAGCAGCCAAGTACCGGACGGAACCTTGGGGAACATTCAGTACTTC. It encodes CASSQVPDGTLGNIQYF. The chain combines TRBV4-1 with TRBJ2-4; no clear D gene. The CDR3 loop spans 17 amino acids. Germline V CDR1 and CDR2: MGHRA, YSYEKL. V lost 1 base and J 7 bases, leaving 20 bases between the germline ends.

On this clonotype itself: At one of its ends the junction is not consistent with the germline gene, which may arise from a read error. The chain couples TRBV7-7 to TRBJ2-3; 8 bases match TRBD2. CDR1 and CDR2 from the germline V gene are SSHAT and FNYEAQ (reference sequence). This CDR3 is 13 amino acids long. CDR3 sequence reads: CASSRTSRDTQYF. CDR3 DNA: TGTGCCAGCAGCCGGACTAGCAGAGATACGCAGTATTTT.

V is TRBV6-1 and J is TRBJ2-1, with 11 bases that match TRBD2. The CDR3 totals 16 residues. From germline, CDR1 is MNHNS and CDR2 SASEGT. The V and J ends lost 6 bases and 5 bases, in that order; junction bases with no gene match: 9. CDR3 loop: CASRARASGRNNEQFF. DNA of the CDR3: TGTGCCAGCAGGGCCCGGGCTAGCGGGAGGAACAATGAGCAGTTCTTC.

The genes are TRBV6-1 and TRBJ2-3; D remains ambiguous. The closer fit of TRBJ2-5 to the DNA end suggests the J call may be wrong. CDR3 size: 13 residues. Per germline, CDR1 MNHNS and CDR2 SASEGT. The CDR3 DNA is TGTGCCAGCAACCGGGCCCGGGAAGAGACCCAGTACTTC. It yields the protein CASNRAREETQYF.

As concerns this clonotype: At one end, the junction sequence differs from germline, possibly due to a read error. This chain joins TRBV10-2 and TRBJ2-3; the match to TRBD2 covers 7 bases. The CDR3 is 14 residues long. Germline V gene sequence: CDR1 WSHSY, CDR2 SAAADI. CDR3 sequence: CARSGVGDEETQYF. The DNA for the CDR3 is TGCGCGAGGAGCGGGGTCGGTGACGAAGAGACCCAGTATTTC.

This clonotype occurred many times. The V and J genes are TRBV6-1 and TRBJ1-4; D not resolved. The length of the CDR3 is 14 residues. Trimming took 8 bases from V and 0 from J, leaving 10 bases between them. Germline V lookup: CDR1 MNHNS, CDR2 SASEGT. CDR3 loop: CASRPGTTNEKLFF. The DNA of the CDR3 is TGTGCCAGCCGCCCGGGAACAACTAATGAAAAACTGTTTTTT.

This clonotype has more than one count but fewer than ten. This rearrangement joins TRBV11-2 to TRBJ1-6, with D perhaps TRBD1 (5 bases). This CDR3 spans 14 amino acids. V was clipped by 2 bases and J by 10 bases, with 12 bases between them. Looked up from germline, CDR1 is SGHAT and CDR2 is FQNNGV. CDR3 DNA sequence: TGTGCCAGCAGCTTACGGTCAGGGACGTCACCCCTCCACTTT. The encoded protein is CASSLRSGTSPLHF. Looking up the rest from reference TRBV11-2 and TRBJ1-6 gives the full variable domain: EAGVAQSPRYKIIEKRQSVAFWCNPISGHATLYWYQQILGQGPKLLIQFQNNGVVDDSQLPKDRFSAERLKGVDSTLKIQPAKLEDSAVYLCASSLRSGTSPLHFGNGTRLTVT.

This clonotype has at least ten counts. Here the CDR3 reads CASSQDEGGVGGNTQYF. CDR3 nucleotides: TGCGCCAGCAGCCAAGATGAAGGAGGGGTGGGAGGGAATACGCAGTATTTT. This chain connects TRBV4-1 to TRBJ2-3; TRBD2 aligns across 7 bases. The CDR3 covers 17 residues. Germline V gene lookup returns CDR1 MGHRA and CDR2 YSYEKL. Trimming removed 0 bases from V and 7 bases from J; junction bases left unmatched: 13.

The chain carries TRBV3-1 and TRBJ2-1, with TRBD2 as a possible D gene (6 bases). V lost 4 bases to trimming and J lost 8 bases, with 21 bases between them. This CDR3 has 16 amino acids. Germline lookup yields CDR1 LGHDT and CDR2 YNNKEL (reference sequence). CDR3 sequence (DNA): TGTGCCAGCAGCCCCCAGGGAGGACTGGTGGGACATGAGCAGTTCTTC. Its translation is CASSPQGGLVGHEQFF.

On this clonotype: One base away lies a much larger clone, so this may be a sequencing read error. As the CDR3 is not closed by the conserved phenylalanine or tryptophan, this likely results from a read error. V and J are TRBV6-4 and TRBJ1-1; 8 nucleotides match TRBD1. The germline V gene has CDR1 MRHNA and CDR2 SNTAGT. The V segment lost 7 bases and the J segment 6 bases; nucleotides outside the gene matches: 7. CDR3 length equals 13 residues. The CDR3, as DNA: TGTGCCAGCACCCAGACAGGGGACGCTGAAGCTTTCTCT. This gives the protein CASTQTGDAEAFS.

This clonotype is judged medium-sized. This sequence joins TRBV6-1 and TRBJ1-2; D is possibly TRBD1 (5 bases). Germline loops: CDR1 MNHNS, CDR2 SASEGT. The V gene lost 4 bases and the J gene lost 2 bases, with 5 bases spanning the gap. The CDR3 extends over 12 amino acids. CDR3 sequence (DNA): TGTGCCAGCAGTGGGGACAACTATGGCTACACCTTC. This encodes CASSGDNYGYTF.

About this clonotype itself: One junction end does not reproduce the germline sequence, and a read error may be involved. The J gene is TRBJ2-3, the V gene TRBV6-5, with D perhaps TRBD1 (6 bases). The CDR3 is 15 amino acids. Germline CDR1 reads MNHEY; CDR2 reads SVGAGI. CDR3 nucleotides: TGTGCCAGCAGTTCGAGACAGGTCGACACAGATACGCAGTATTTC. Translation: CASSSRQVDTDTQYF.

The table lists this clonotype with many counts. The gene calls are TRBV6-4 and TRBJ2-7; TRBD1 aligns across 7 bases. Germline V gene sequence: CDR1 MRHNA, CDR2 SNTAGT. V was clipped by 0 bases and J by 2 bases; unmatched bases: 7. This CDR3 comprises 16 residues. The CDR3 spells CASSDSRDSDPYEQYF. As DNA, the CDR3 is TGTGCCAGCAGTGACTCCAGGGACAGCGACCCCTACGAGCAGTACTTC.

This chain connects TRBV30 to TRBJ1-1; D is unclear. Looked up from germline, CDR1 is GTSNPN and CDR2 is SVGIG (reference sequence). Trimming stripped 0 bases from V and 0 bases from J, with 14 bases between. There are 16 residues in the CDR3. CDR3 nucleotides: TGTGCCTGGAGTGTACCGGGGTTTGCGGTGAACACTGAAGCTTTCTTT. This gives the protein CAWSVPGFAVNTEAFF.

This rearrangement joins TRBV27 to TRBJ2-4; D possibly corresponds to TRBD1 (6 bases). The length of the CDR3 is 17 residues. The V and J ends lost 8 bases and 0 bases respectively, with 20 bases between them. Germline V gene sequence: CDR1 MNHEY, CDR2 SMNVEV (reference sequence). CDR3 residues: CASVGGPGARAKNIQYF. CDR3 coding DNA: TGTGCCAGCGTAGGGGGTCCCGGGGCTCGAGCCAAAAACATTCAGTACTTC.

The chain couples TRBV6-5 to TRBJ2-1, with TRBD1 as a possible D gene (6 bases). The CDR3 is 16 residues long. In germline, CDR1 is MNHEY, CDR2 SVGAGI. V was trimmed by 4 bases and J by 10 bases, leaving 23 bases between them. This CDR3 is CASSLPAGTGWYEQFF. Here the CDR3 DNA reads TGTGCCAGCAGTTTGCCCGCCGGTACAGGGTGGTACGAGCAGTTCTTC.

The chain recombines TRBV6-5 with TRBJ1-1, with TRBD1 as a possible D gene (5 bases). V was clipped by 0 bases and J by 4 bases, with 9 bases between them. Germline CDR1 and CDR2: MNHEY and SVGAGI. This CDR3 is built from 14 residues. The CDR3 nucleotides read TGTGCCAGCAGTTACTCAGCCGGGGCCACTGAAGCTTTCTTT. Translated: CASSYSAGATEAFF.

This clonotype was detected a few times. This chain uses TRBV30 with TRBJ2-1; D possibly uses TRBD1 or TRBD2 (5 bases each). The CDR3 is 14 residues long. V was clipped by 2 bases and J by 7 bases, with 15 bases between them. Germline CDR1 GTSNPN, CDR2 SVGIG (reference sequence). CDR3 amino acids: CAWSLIGTANEQFF. For the CDR3, the DNA is TGTGCCTGGAGTCTCATCGGGACGGCTAATGAGCAGTTCTTC.

This clonotype appeared many times. The V call is TRBV25-1, the J call TRBJ2-1; 8 bases are a match to TRBD2. The J call may be mistaken, given a closer DNA end match to TRBJ2-7. CDR1 is MGHDK, CDR2 SYGVNS, per germline. CDR3 length: 13 amino acids. The DNA for the CDR3 is TGTGCCAGCTCCAGCGGGAGTAACCACGAGCAGTACTTC. It encodes CASSSGSNHEQYF.

By share, this clonotype ranks as medium-sized. The J gene is TRBJ1-1, the V gene TRBV10-2, with D unclear. The ends were cut back, 6 bases at V and 1 base at J, with 9 bases in the middle. The CDR3 loop spans 13 amino acids. The germline CDR1 and CDR2 sequences are WSHSY and SAAADI. The CDR3 DNA reads as TGCGCCAGCAGGCGTTTGACGAACACTGAAGCTTTCTTT. It codes for CASRRLTNTEAFF.

This chain connects TRBV3-1 to TRBJ2-1, with 10 bases fitting TRBD2. Matching the DNA end better, TRBJ2-7 makes the J call doubtful. Germline V gives CDR1 LGHDT, CDR2 YNNKEL (reference sequence). This CDR3 region has 16 residues. The CDR3 nucleotides read TGTGCCAGCAGCCACAGTACTAGCGGGGACACCTACGAGCAGTACTTC. Translating gives CASSHSTSGDTYEQYF.